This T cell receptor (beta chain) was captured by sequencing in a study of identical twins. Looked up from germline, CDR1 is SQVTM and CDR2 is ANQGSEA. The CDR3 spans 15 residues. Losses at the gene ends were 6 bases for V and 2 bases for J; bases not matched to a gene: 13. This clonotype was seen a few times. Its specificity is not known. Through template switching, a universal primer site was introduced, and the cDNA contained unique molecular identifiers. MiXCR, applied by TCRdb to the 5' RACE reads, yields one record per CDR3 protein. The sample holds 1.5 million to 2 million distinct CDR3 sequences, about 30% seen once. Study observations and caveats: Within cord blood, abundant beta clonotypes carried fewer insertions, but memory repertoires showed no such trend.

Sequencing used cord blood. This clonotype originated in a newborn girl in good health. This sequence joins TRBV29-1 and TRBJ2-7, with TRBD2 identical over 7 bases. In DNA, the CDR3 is TGCAGCGTGCGAGCCGGGGGGACTCAACCCTACGAGCAGTACTTC. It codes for CSVRAGGTQPYEQYF.